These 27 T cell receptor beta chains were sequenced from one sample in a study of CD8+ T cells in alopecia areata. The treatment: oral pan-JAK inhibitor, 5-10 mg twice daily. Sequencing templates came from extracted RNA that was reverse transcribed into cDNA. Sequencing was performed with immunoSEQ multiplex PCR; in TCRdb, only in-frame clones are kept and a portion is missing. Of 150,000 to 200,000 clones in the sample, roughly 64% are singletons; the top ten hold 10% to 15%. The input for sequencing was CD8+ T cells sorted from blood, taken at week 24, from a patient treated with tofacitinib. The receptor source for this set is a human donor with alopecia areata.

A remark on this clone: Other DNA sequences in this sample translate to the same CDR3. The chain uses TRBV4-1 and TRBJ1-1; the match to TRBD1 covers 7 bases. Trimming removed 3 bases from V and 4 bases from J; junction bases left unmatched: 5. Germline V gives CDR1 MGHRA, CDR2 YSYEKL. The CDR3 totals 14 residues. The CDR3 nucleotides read TGCGCCAGCAGCCAGAACAGGGGAACCACTGAAGCTTTCTTT. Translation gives CASSQNRGTTEAFF.

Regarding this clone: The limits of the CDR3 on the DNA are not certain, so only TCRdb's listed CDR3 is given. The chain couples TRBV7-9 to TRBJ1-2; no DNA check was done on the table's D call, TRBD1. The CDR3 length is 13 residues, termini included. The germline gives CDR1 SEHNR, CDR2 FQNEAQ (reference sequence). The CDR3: CASGGSPNYGCTF.

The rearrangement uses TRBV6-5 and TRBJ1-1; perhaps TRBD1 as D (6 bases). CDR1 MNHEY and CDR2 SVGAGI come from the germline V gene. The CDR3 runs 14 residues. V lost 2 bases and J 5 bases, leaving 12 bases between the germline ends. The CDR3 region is CASSYGGGRTEAFF. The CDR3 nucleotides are TGTGCCAGCAGTTACGGCGGGGGGCGTACTGAAGCTTTCTTT.

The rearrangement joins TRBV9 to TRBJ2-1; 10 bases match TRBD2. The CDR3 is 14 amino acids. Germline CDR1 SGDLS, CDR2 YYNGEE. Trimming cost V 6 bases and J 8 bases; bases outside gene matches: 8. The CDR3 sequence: CASNRAGGPDEQFF. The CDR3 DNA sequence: TGTGCCAGCAACCGAGCGGGGGGGCCCGATGAGCAGTTCTTC.

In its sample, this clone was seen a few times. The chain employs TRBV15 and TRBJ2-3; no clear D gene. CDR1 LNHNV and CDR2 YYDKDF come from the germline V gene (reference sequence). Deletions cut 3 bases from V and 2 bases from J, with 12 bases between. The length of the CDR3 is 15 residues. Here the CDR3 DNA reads TGTGCCACCAGCAGTATCAGGACGAACACAGATACGCAGTATTTT. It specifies CATSSIRTNTDTQYF. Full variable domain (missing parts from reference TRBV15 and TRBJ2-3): DAMVIQNPRYQVTQFGKPVTLSCSQTLNHNVMYWYQQKSSQAPKLLFHYYDKDFNNEADTPDNFQSRRPNTSFCFLDIRSPGLGDTAMYLCATSSIRTNTDTQYFGPGTRLTVL.

This CDR3 reads CASSEQALKAGVYIGYTF. The CDR3, as DNA: TGTGCCAGCAGTGAACAGGCCCTTAAGGCAGGTGTCTACATTGGCTACACCTTC. V gene TRBV2 combines with J gene TRBJ1-2; no clear D gene. Germline-derived CDR1 and CDR2 are SNHLY and FYNNEI. CDR3 size: 18 residues. Deletions cut 2 bases from V and 7 bases from J, with 26 bases between.

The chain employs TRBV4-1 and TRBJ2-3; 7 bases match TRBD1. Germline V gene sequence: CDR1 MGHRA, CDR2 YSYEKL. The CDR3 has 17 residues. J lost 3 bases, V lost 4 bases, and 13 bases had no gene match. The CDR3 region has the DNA TGCGCCAGCAGCCCAGCCGGAGCCAGGGGGTTTACAGATACGCAGTATTTT. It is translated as CASSPAGARGFTDTQYF.

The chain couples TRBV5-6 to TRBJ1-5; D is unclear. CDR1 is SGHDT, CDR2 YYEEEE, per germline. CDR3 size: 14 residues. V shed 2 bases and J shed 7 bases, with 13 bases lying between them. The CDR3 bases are TGTGCCAGCAGCTTCGGGTCCCTCGGCCAGCCCCAGCATTTT. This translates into CASSFGSLGQPQHF. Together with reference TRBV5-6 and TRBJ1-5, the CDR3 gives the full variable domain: DAGVTQSPTHLIKTRGQQVTLRCSPKSGHDTVSWYQQALGQGPQFIFQYYEEEERQRGNFPDRFSGHQFPNYSSELNVNALLLGDSALYLCASSFGSLGQPQHFGDGTRLSIL.

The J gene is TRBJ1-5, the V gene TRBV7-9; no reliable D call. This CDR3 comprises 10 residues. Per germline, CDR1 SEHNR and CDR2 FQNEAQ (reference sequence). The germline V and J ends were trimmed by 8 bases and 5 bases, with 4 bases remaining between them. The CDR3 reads CASGDQPQHF. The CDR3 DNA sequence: TGTGCCAGCGGAGATCAGCCCCAGCATTTT.

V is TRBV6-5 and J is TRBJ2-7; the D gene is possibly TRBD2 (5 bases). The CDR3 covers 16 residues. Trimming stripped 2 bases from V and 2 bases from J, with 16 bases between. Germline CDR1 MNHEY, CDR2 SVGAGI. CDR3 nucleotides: TGTGCCAGCAGTTACGAACAGATCGGACTGCCCTACGAGCAGTACTTC. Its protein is CASSYEQIGLPYEQYF.

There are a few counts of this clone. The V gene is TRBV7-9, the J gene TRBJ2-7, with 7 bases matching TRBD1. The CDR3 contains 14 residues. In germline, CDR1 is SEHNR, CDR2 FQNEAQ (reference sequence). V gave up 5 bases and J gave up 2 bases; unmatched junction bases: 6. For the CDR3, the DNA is TGTGCCAGCAGCCACTGGGACAGTCCCTACGAGCAGTACTTC. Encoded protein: CASSHWDSPYEQYF.

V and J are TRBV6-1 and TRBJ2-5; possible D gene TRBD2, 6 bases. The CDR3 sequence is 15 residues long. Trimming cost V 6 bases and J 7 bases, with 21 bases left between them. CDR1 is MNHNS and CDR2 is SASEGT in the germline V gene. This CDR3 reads CASSYRDSPFGTQYF. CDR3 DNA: TGTGCCAGCAGCTACCGGGACTCCCCCTTTGGGACCCAGTACTTC.

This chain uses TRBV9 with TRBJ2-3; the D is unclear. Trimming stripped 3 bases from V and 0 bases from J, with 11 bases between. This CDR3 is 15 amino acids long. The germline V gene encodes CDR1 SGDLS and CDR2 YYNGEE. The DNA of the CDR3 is TGTGCCAGCAGCGAAGTTGCGGATAGCACAGATACGCAGTATTTT. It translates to CASSEVADSTDTQYF.

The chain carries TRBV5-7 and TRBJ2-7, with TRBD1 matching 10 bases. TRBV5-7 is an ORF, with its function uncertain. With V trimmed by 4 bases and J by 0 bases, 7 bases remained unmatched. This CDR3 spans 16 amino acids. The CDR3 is CASSTLRQGASYEQYF. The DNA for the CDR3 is TGTGCCAGCAGCACCCTTAGACAGGGGGCCTCCTACGAGCAGTACTTC.

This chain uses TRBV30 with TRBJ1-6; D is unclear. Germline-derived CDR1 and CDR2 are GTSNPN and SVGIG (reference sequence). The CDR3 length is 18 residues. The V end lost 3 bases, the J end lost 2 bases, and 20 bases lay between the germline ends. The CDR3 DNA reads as TGTGCCTGGAGAGCCCCCCCCGGTAAACGAACCTATAATTCACCCCTCCACTTT. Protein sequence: CAWRAPPGKRTYNSPLHF.

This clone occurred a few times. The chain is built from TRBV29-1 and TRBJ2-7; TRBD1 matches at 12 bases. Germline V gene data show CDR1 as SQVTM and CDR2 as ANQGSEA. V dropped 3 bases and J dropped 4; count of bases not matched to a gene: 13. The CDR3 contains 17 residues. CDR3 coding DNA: TGCAGCGTTGAGGACAACGAGGTGGGACAGGGGGCGTACGAGCAGTACTTC. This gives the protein CSVEDNEVGQGAYEQYF.

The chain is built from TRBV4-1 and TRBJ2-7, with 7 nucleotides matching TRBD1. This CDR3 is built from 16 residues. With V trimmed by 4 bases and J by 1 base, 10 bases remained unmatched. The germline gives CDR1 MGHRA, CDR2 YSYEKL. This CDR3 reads CASSRTTGRTSYEQYF. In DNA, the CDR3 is TGCGCCAGCAGCCGTACGACAGGGCGAACGTCCTACGAGCAGTACTTC.

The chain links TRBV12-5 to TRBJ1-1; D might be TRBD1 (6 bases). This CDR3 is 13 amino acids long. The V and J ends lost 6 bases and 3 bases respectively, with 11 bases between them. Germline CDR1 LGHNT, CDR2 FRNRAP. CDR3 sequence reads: CASGQDSYTEAFF. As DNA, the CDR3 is TGTGCTAGTGGACAGGACAGTTACACTGAAGCTTTCTTT.

As DNA, the CDR3 is TGTGCCAGCAGCGTAGGTTCGGGAGTCGGTCAGCCCCAGCATTTT. Its protein is CASSVGSGVGQPQHF. This rearrangement joins TRBV9 to TRBJ1-5; D is unresolved. The CDR3 spans 15 residues. V lost 0 bases to trimming and J lost 6 bases, with 13 bases between them. Germline V CDR1 and CDR2: SGDLS, YYNGEE.

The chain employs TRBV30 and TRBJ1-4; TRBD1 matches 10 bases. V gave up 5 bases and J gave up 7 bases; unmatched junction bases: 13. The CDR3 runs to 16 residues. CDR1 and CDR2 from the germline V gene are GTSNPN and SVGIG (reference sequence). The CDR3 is CAWDPGQGFSGEKLFF. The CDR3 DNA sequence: TGTGCCTGGGATCCGGGACAGGGGTTTAGTGGTGAAAAACTGTTTTTT. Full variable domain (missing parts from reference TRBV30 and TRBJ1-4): SQTIHQWPATLVQPVGSPLSLECTVEGTSNPNLYWYRQAAGRGLQLLFYSVGIGQISSEVPQNLSASRPQDRQFILSSKKLLLSDSGFYLCAWDPGQGFSGEKLFFGSGTQLSVL.

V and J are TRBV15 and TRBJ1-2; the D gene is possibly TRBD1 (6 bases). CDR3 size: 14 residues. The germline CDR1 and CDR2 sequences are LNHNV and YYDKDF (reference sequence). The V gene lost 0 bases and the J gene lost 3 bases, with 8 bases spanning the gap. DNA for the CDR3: TGTGCCACCAGCAGAGACCGACAGGACTATGGCTACACCTTC. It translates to CATSRDRQDYGYTF.

The DNA for the CDR3 is TGTGCCAGCAGTGCAATAGGCTTAAGCACAGATACGCAGTATTTT. Translating gives CASSAIGLSTDTQYF. The chain links TRBV25-1 to TRBJ2-3; D is ambiguous. Trimming took 4 bases from V and 0 from J, leaving 11 bases between them. This CDR3 has 15 residues. In germline, CDR1 is MGHDK, CDR2 SYGVNS. Full variable domain (rest looked up from reference TRBV25-1 and TRBJ2-3): EADIYQTPRYLVIGTGKKITLECSQTMGHDKMYWYQQDPGMELHLIHYSYGVNSTEKGDLSSESTVSRIRTEHFPLTLESARPSHTSQYLCASSAIGLSTDTQYFGPGTRLTVL.

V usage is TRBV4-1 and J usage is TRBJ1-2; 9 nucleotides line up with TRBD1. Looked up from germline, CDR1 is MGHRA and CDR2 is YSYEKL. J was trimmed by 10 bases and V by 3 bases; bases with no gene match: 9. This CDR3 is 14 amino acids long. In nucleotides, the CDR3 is TGCGCCAGCAGCCAGAGGGACAGGGCACTCGCCTACACCTTC. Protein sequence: CASSQRDRALAYTF.

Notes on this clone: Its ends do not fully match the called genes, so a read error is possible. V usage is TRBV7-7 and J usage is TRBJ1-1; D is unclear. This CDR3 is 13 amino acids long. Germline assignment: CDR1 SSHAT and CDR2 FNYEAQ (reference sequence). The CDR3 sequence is CASSLGAFTEAFF. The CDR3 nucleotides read TGTGCTAGCAGCTTAGGAGCTTTCACTGAAGCTTTCTTT.

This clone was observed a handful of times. The CDR3, as DNA: TGCAGCGTTGAAAAGCGGGGGGGCCAAGATACGCAGTATTTT. Residues: CSVEKRGGQDTQYF. The rearrangement links TRBV29-1 to TRBJ2-3, with 10 bases matching TRBD2. The CDR3 has 14 residues. Trimming at V came to 2 bases and at J to 5 bases, leaving 4 bases not matched to a gene. Per germline, CDR1 SQVTM and CDR2 ANQGSEA.

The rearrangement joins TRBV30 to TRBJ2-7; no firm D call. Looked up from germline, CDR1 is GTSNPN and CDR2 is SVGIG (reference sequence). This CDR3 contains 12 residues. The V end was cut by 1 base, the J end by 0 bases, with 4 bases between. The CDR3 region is CAWSDLSYEQYF. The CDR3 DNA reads TGTGCCTGGAGTGACCTCTCCTACGAGCAGTACTTC.

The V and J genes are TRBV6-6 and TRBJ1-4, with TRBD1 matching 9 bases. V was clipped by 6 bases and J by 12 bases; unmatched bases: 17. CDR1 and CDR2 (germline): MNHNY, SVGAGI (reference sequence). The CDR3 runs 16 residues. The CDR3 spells CASSRPDRGAPEELFF. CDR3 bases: TGTGCCAGCAGCCGACCCGACAGGGGGGCACCTGAGGAACTGTTTTTT.